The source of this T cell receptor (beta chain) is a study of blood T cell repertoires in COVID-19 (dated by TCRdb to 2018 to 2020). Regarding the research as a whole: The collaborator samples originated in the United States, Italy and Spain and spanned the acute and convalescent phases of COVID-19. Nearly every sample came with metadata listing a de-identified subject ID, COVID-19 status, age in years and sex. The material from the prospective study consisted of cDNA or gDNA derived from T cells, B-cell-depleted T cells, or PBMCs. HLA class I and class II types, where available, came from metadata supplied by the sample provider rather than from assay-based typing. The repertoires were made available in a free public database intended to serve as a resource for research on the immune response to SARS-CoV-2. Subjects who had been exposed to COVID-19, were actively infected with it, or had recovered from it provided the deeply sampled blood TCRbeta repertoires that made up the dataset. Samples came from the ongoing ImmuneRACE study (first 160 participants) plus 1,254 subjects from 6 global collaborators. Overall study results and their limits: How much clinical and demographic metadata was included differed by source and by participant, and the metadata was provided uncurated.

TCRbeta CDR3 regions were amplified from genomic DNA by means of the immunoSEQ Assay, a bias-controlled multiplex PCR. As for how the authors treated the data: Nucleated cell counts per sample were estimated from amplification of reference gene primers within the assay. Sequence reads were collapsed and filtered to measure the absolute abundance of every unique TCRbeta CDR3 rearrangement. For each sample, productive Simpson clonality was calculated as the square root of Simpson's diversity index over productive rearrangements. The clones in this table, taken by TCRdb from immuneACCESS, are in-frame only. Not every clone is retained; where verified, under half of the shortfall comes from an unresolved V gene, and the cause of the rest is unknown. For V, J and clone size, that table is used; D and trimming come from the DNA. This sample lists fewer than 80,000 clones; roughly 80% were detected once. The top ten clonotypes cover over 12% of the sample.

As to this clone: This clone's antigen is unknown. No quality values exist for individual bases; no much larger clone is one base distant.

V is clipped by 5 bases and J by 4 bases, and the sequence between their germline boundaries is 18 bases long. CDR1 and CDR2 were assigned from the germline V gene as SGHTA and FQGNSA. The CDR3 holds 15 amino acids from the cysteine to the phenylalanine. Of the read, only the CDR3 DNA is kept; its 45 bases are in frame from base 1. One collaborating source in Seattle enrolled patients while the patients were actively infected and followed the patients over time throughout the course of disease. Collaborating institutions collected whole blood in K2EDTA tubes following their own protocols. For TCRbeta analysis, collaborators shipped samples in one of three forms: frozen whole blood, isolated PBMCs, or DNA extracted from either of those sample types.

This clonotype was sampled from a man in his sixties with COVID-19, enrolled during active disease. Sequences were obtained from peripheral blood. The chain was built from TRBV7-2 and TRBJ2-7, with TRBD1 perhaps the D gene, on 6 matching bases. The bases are TGTGCCAGCAGCCCGCCCTCCACGGACAGTTACGAGCAGTACTTC. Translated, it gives CASSPPSTDSYEQYF.